This passage covers 13 T cell receptor beta chains from one sample sequenced in a study of blood T cell repertoires in COVID-19. The method was immunoSEQ multiplex PCR; TCRdb's version includes in-frame clones alone and lacks a portion of them. This table holds around 120,000 clones, about 86% found once. The sample comprised peripheral blood. The source of these receptors is a woman aged 45-65 years with active or convalescent COVID-19.

To note about this clone: Within the sample, other DNA sequences also encode this same CDR3. This CDR3 reads CASSKGQGAGTGELFF. As DNA, the CDR3 is TGTGCCAGTAGTAAAGGACAGGGGGCAGGCACCGGGGAGCTGTTTTTT. The rearrangement joins TRBV19 to TRBJ2-2; 11 bases map to TRBD1. After removal of 4 bases from V and 4 bases from J, the junction contained 5 bases not matched to a gene. In germline, CDR1 is LNHDA, CDR2 SQIVND (reference sequence). This CDR3 is built from 16 residues.

This chain's CDR3 is CASIGSGRRNTEAFF. DNA of the CDR3: TGTGCCAGTATAGGGAGCGGCAGACGAAACACTGAAGCTTTCTTT. The J gene is TRBJ1-1, the V gene TRBV19, with D unresolved. CDR1 LNHDA and CDR2 SQIVND come from the germline V gene (reference sequence). The CDR3 covers 15 residues. Trimming left V 7 bases short and J 2 bases short, with 17 bases between.

The chain is built from TRBV7-8 and TRBJ1-4; the D gene is possibly TRBD1 (6 bases). Germline CDR1 and CDR2: SGHVS and FQNEAQ. Trimming took off 5 bases at V and 10 bases at J, with 17 bases between the two ends. The CDR3 loop spans 14 amino acids. In DNA, the CDR3 is TGTGCCAGCAGCCTGACGACAGGCGGCGGAAAACTGTTTTTT. This translates into CASSLTTGGGKLFF.

V usage is TRBV6-5 and J usage is TRBJ1-2, with D possibly being TRBD1 (6 bases). The CDR3 is 13 residues long. Germline-derived CDR1 and CDR2 are MNHEY and SVGAGI. V lost 6 bases and J lost 3, with 11 bases in between. The CDR3 protein is CASRTGLDYGYTF. CDR3 nucleotide sequence: TGTGCCAGCAGAACAGGGTTAGACTATGGCTACACCTTC.

The chain couples TRBV9 to TRBJ2-2; 8 bases fit TRBD1. Germline CDR1 reads SGDLS; CDR2 reads YYNGEE. V lost 5 bases, J lost 6 bases, and 15 bases stayed unmatched. This CDR3 is 17 amino acids long. The chain's CDR3 is CASSDLRGRGVAGELFF. As DNA, the CDR3 is TGTGCCAGCAGTGACCTCAGGGGGCGTGGGGTAGCCGGGGAGCTGTTTTTT.

The chain combines TRBV4-3 with TRBJ2-2, with 7 bases identical to TRBD1. V lost 1 base and J lost 1; bases outside the gene matches: 6. The CDR3 is made up of 17 amino acids. Per germline, CDR1 LGHNA and CDR2 YSLEER. The CDR3 nucleotides are TGCGCCAGCAGCCAAGTTAGGGACAGTGGGAACACCGGGGAGCTGTTTTTT. The encoded protein is CASSQVRDSGNTGELFF.

The genes are TRBV9 and TRBJ2-7; no definite D call. Trimming shortened V by 4 bases and J by 3 bases, and 20 bases separated the two germline ends. The CDR3 covers 16 residues. The germline CDR1 and CDR2 sequences are SGDLS and YYNGEE. For the CDR3, the DNA is TGTGCCAGCAGCCCAACGGCCGGCGGATTGGACTACGAGCAGTACTTC. It specifies CASSPTAGGLDYEQYF.

The V and J genes are TRBV2 and TRBJ2-1; maybe TRBD2 (6 bases). V shed 3 bases and J shed 6 bases, with 12 bases lying between them. The CDR3 loop spans 14 amino acids. Germline V gene lookup returns CDR1 SNHLY and CDR2 FYNNEI. The CDR3: CASSEGRAGNEQFF. The CDR3 DNA follows: TGTGCCAGCAGTGAGGGTAGAGCGGGCAATGAGCAGTTCTTC.

The rearrangement joins TRBV28 to TRBJ1-4, with 7 positions matching TRBD1. The CDR3 sequence is 15 residues long. Germline CDR1 and CDR2: MDHEN and SYDVKM. Trimming took 6 bases from V and 1 from J; bases not matched to a gene: 5. The CDR3 here is CASSRGTVTNEKLFF. In DNA form, the CDR3 reads TGTGCCAGCAGCCGGGGGACAGTAACTAATGAAAAACTGTTTTTT.

CDR3 residues: CASSLLAGVSYEQYF. Written as DNA, the CDR3 is TGTGCCAGCAGCCTACTGGCGGGGGTGAGCTACGAGCAGTACTTC. The rearrangement links TRBV27 to TRBJ2-7, with 7 nucleotides matching TRBD2. CDR1 and CDR2 from the germline V gene are MNHEY and SMNVEV (reference sequence). The CDR3 runs 15 residues. J was trimmed by 3 bases and V by 6 bases; bases with no gene match: 11.

This chain uses TRBV6-2 or TRBV6-3 with TRBJ2-1; a weak D match, TRBD1 (6 bases). The ends were cut back, 4 bases at V and 2 bases at J, with 12 bases in the middle. Germline CDR1 and CDR2: MNHEY and SVGEGT. The CDR3 is made up of 15 amino acids. CDR3 in amino acids: CASSSQGSTYNEQFF. The DNA for the CDR3 is TGTGCCAGCAGTTCTCAGGGGTCGACCTACAATGAGCAGTTCTTC.

This chain uses TRBV7-2 with TRBJ2-7; perhaps TRBD1 as D (5 bases). The CDR3 consists of 15 residues. V was shortened by 1 base and J by 3 bases, with 13 bases between the two germline ends. Germline V CDR1 and CDR2: SGHTA, FQGNSA. The CDR3 DNA reads TGTGCCAGCAGCTTAGTTCTAGGGGAAGGCTACGAGCAGTACTTC. It is translated as CASSLVLGEGYEQYF.

The V gene is TRBV7-9, the J gene TRBJ1-1, with 7 bases matching TRBD1. Germline trimming cut 5 bases from V and 2 bases from J; bases unmatched to any gene: 2. Germline V gene sequence: CDR1 SEHNR, CDR2 FQNEAQ (reference sequence). The length of the CDR3 is 13 residues. CDR3 bases: TGTGCCAGCAGCCGGACAGGTAACACTGAAGCTTTCTTT. Amino acids: CASSRTGNTEAFF.